The 30 T cell receptor beta chains in this list originate from one sample, sequenced in a study of blood T cell repertoires in COVID-19. Using immunoSEQ multiplex PCR, the repertoire was profiled, and TCRdb retains in-frame clones only, with some absent. The table lists tens of thousands of clones, 90% to 95% of them singletons, with around 4.6% in the top ten. Sequenced material: peripheral blood. The receptors were sampled from a man in his forties or fifties with active COVID-19.

V is TRBV3-1 (or the pseudogene TRBV3-2) and J is TRBJ2-3; a possible D gene is TRBD2 (6 bases). V lost 1 base and J lost 2, with 10 bases in between. The CDR3 is 15 amino acids. Germline assignment: CDR1 LGHDT and CDR2 YNNKEL (reference sequence). This CDR3 is CASSQGGLYTDTQYF. CDR3 nucleotide sequence: TGTGCCAGCAGCCAAGGGGGACTTTACACAGATACGCAGTATTTT.

The V and J genes are TRBV28 and TRBJ1-2; D is possibly TRBD1 (6 bases). V lost 6 bases, J lost 6 bases, and 20 bases lay in between. CDR3 length equals 15 residues. Germline CDR1 MDHEN, CDR2 SYDVKM. CDR3: CASRGKNRDTHGYTF. The CDR3, as DNA: TGTGCCAGCAGGGGGAAAAACCGGGACACCCATGGCTACACCTTC.

CDR3 nucleotides: TGTGCCAGCGCTCTCCCGGGAGCCAGGGAGACCCAGTACTTC. Its protein product is CASALPGARETQYF. This chain connects TRBV5-4 to TRBJ2-5; weak D call: TRBD2 (6 bases). V was pared by 7 bases and J by 5 bases, with 18 bases between. This CDR3 is built from 14 residues. Germline V gives CDR1 SGHNT, CDR2 YYREEE (reference sequence).

V gene TRBV10-2 combines with J gene TRBJ2-7; TRBD2 aligns across 13 bases. The CDR3 has 14 residues. Germline V gene sequence: CDR1 WSHSY, CDR2 SAAADI. The ends lost 6 bases at V and 2 bases at J; junction bases unmatched: 1. The CDR3 loop is CASRGLAGTYEQYF. The CDR3 region has the DNA TGCGCCAGCAGGGGACTAGCGGGAACCTACGAGCAGTACTTC.

The chain carries TRBV18 and TRBJ2-7; 9 bases agree with TRBD2. Trimming cost V 6 bases and J 2 bases; bases outside gene matches: 5. The CDR3 loop spans 14 amino acids. Germline V gene data show CDR1 as KGHSH and CDR2 as LQKENI. The CDR3 nucleotides are TGTGCCAGCTCGCGGACTAGCGATGCCTACGAGCAGTACTTC. Translating it yields CASSRTSDAYEQYF.

V and J are TRBV4-1 and TRBJ2-2; D not certain. Germline V gene sequence: CDR1 MGHRA, CDR2 YSYEKL. Trimming removed 3 bases at V and 6 bases at J, with 11 bases between. The CDR3 runs to 14 residues. CDR3 in amino acids: CASSHLEGSGELFF. The CDR3 DNA reads as TGCGCCAGCAGCCACCTAGAAGGTTCCGGGGAGCTGTTTTTT.

The rearrangement links TRBV18 to TRBJ2-1; 9 bases match TRBD2. This CDR3 spans 15 amino acids. Germline values: CDR1 KGHSH, CDR2 LQKENI. V lost 3 bases to trimming and J lost 14 bases; unmatched junction nucleotides: 14. The CDR3 region has the DNA TGTGCCAGCTCACCTGATTTGTCTAGCGGGATGGAGGAGTTCTTC. It translates to CASSPDLSSGMEEFF.

This clone was detected only once. This chain uses TRBV15 with TRBJ1-1; D is ambiguous. Trimming took off 7 bases at V and 0 bases at J, with 12 bases between the two ends. Germline V gene sequence: CDR1 LNHNV, CDR2 YYDKDF (reference sequence). The CDR3 length is 14 residues. As DNA, the CDR3 is TGTGCCACCATCGAGTCCCCAATGAACACTGAAGCTTTCTTT. Amino acid sequence: CATIESPMNTEAFF.

V is TRBV14 and J is TRBJ2-2; D may be TRBD1 (7 bases). The CDR3 spans 15 residues. V lost 2 bases, J lost 7 bases, and 14 bases lay in between. Per germline, CDR1 SGHDN and CDR2 FVKESK. The chain's CDR3 is CASSQTGEAGGELFF. The CDR3 DNA reads TGTGCCAGCAGCCAAACAGGGGAAGCGGGCGGGGAGCTGTTTTTT. Combining the CDR3 with reference TRBV14 and TRBJ2-2 gives the whole variable domain EAGVTQFPSHSVIEKGQTVTLRCDPISGHDNLYWYRRVMGKEIKFLLHFVKESKQDESGMPNNRFLAERTGGTYSTLKVQPAELEDSGVYFCASSQTGEAGGELFFGEGSRLTVL.

V gene TRBV28 combines with J gene TRBJ1-4; 8 nucleotides align to TRBD1. The CDR3 covers 14 residues. CDR1 is MDHEN, CDR2 SYDVKM, per germline. Trimming at V came to 6 bases and at J to 8 bases, leaving 8 bases not matched to a gene. The DNA of the CDR3 is TGTGCCAGCAGGCCTGGGACAGGTCGGGAAAAACTGTTTTTT. It yields the protein CASRPGTGREKLFF.

V is TRBV7-6 and J is TRBJ2-1, with a possible D match to TRBD2 (5 bases). CDR3 size: 18 residues. The V gene lost 5 bases and the J gene lost 2 bases, with 22 bases spanning the gap. Germline CDR1 reads SGHVS; CDR2 reads FNYEAQ. The CDR3 loop is CASSPWRSAHSTYNEQFF. The CDR3 coding sequence is TGTGCCAGCAGCCCCTGGAGGAGCGCGCACTCTACCTACAATGAGCAGTTCTTC.

The chain recombines TRBV5-4 with TRBJ2-7; possible D gene TRBD2, 6 bases. The germline gives CDR1 SGHNT, CDR2 YYREEE (reference sequence). This CDR3 contains 15 residues. The V end lost 4 bases, the J end lost 2 bases, and 16 bases lay between the germline ends. Here the CDR3 DNA reads TGTGCCAGCAGCCCCGGGGCTAGCGAGGCCTACGAGCAGTACTTC. Residues: CASSPGASEAYEQYF.

The chain combines TRBV4-3 with TRBJ1-2; D perhaps matches TRBD1 (6 bases). Trimming stripped 0 bases from V and 7 bases from J, with 12 bases between. CDR3 size: 14 residues. The germline CDR1 and CDR2 sequences are LGHNA and YSLEER. The CDR3 nucleotides read TGCGCCAGCAGCCAAGAGCAGGGGCGACGTGGCTACACCTTC. This encodes CASSQEQGRRGYTF.

The chain joins TRBV2 to TRBJ2-3; the D gene is possibly TRBD1 (6 bases). The CDR3 spans 15 residues. CDR1 is SNHLY, CDR2 FYNNEI, per germline. V was cut by 2 bases and J by 0 bases, with 9 bases left in between. In nucleotides, the CDR3 is TGTGCCAGCAGTGAAAAACAGGGTAGCACAGATACGCAGTATTTT. It encodes CASSEKQGSTDTQYF.

This clone was observed a single time. This chain connects TRBV7-9 to TRBJ2-7; TRBD1 is a possible D gene (6 bases). The germline V gene encodes CDR1 SEHNR and CDR2 FQNEAQ (reference sequence). The CDR3 is made up of 15 amino acids. V was pared by 4 bases and J by 0 bases, with 13 bases between. The CDR3 sequence: CASSSGTDSSYEQYF. The CDR3 DNA reads as TGTGCCAGCAGCTCCGGGACGGACAGCTCCTACGAGCAGTACTTC.

This rearrangement joins TRBV18 to TRBJ2-7; TRBD1 matches 7 bases. CDR3 length equals 15 residues. V lost 3 bases, J lost 4 bases, and 9 bases stayed unmatched. The V gene's germline CDR1 is KGHSH and CDR2 LQKENI. In DNA, the CDR3 is TGTGCCAGCTCACCTTCCGGGACAGCTAAGTACGAGCAGTACTTC. Protein product: CASSPSGTAKYEQYF.

As concerns this clone: One end of the junction is discordant with germline, which a read error may explain. The chain employs TRBV7-7 and TRBJ2-2, with 7 bases identical to TRBD1. Germline lookup yields CDR1 SSHAT and CDR2 FNYEAQ (reference sequence). This CDR3 has 16 amino acids. The CDR3 region is CASSFRGGPTTGELFF. In nucleotides, the CDR3 is TGTGCTAGCAGCTTTCGAGGGGGCCCCACCACCGGGGAGCTGTTTTTT. The full variable domain, its missing parts supplied by reference TRBV7-7 and TRBJ2-2, is GAGVSQSPRYKVTKRGQDVTLRCDPISSHATLYWYQQALGQGPEFLTYFNYEAQPDKSGLPSDRFSAERPEGSISTLTIQRTEQRDSAMYRCASSFRGGPTTGELFFGEGSRLTVL.

The V gene is TRBV28, the J gene TRBJ1-5, with a weak D call TRBD1 (6 bases). The V and J ends lost 2 bases and 1 base respectively, with 15 bases between them. The germline V gene has CDR1 MDHEN and CDR2 SYDVKM. There are 17 residues in the CDR3. CDR3 protein: CASSLPNLGASNQPQHF. In DNA, the CDR3 is TGTGCCAGCAGTTTACCGAATTTGGGGGCGAGCAATCAGCCCCAGCATTTT.

The V and J genes are TRBV18 and TRBJ2-5, with 10 positions matching TRBD1. The germline V gene encodes CDR1 KGHSH and CDR2 LQKENI. V trimming: 2 bases; J trimming: 7 bases; junction bases outside the gene matches: 10. The CDR3 length is 16 residues. The CDR3 here is CASSPSTGGAPGTQYF. In nucleotides, the CDR3 is TGTGCCAGCTCACCATCGACAGGGGGCGCTCCGGGGACCCAGTACTTC.

This clone was counted between two and nine times. The chain has TRBV7-9 and TRBJ1-1; 8 bases fit TRBD1. After removal of 1 base from V and 10 bases from J, the junction contained 2 bases not matched to a gene. This CDR3 spans 12 amino acids. Per germline, CDR1 SEHNR and CDR2 FQNEAQ (reference sequence). The CDR3 sequence: CASSLDRGGAFF. CDR3 in DNA: TGTGCCAGCAGCTTAGACAGGGGGGGAGCTTTCTTT.

The chain links TRBV3-1 (or the pseudogene TRBV3-2) to TRBJ2-7; possibly TRBD2 for D (5 bases). CDR1 and CDR2 (germline): LGHDT, YNNKEL (reference sequence). The CDR3 has 15 amino acids. The V and J ends lost 1 base and 0 bases respectively, with 10 bases between them. The CDR3 loop reads CASSQGAGPSYEQYF. In DNA, the CDR3 is TGTGCCAGCAGCCAAGGGGCGGGCCCCTCCTACGAGCAGTACTTC.

This clone has more than one count but fewer than ten. V usage is TRBV29-1 and J usage is TRBJ2-3, with D tentatively TRBD1 (5 bases). This CDR3 contains 17 residues. V lost 2 bases, J lost 6 bases, and 24 bases lay in between. Germline V CDR1 and CDR2: SQVTM, ANQGSEA. CDR3 sequence: CSVERQGGFFLLDTQYF. CDR3 DNA sequence: TGCAGCGTTGAAAGGCAGGGTGGTTTTTTTTTGCTGGATACGCAGTATTTT.

The CDR3 nucleotides are TGTGCCAGCAGTCAACGGGGGGCGGGAGGCACTGAAGCTTTCTTT. Amino acids: CASSQRGAGGTEAFF. J is TRBJ1-1 and V is TRBV28; possible D gene TRBD1, 6 bases. The CDR3 totals 15 residues. Per the germline V gene, CDR1 is MDHEN and CDR2 is SYDVKM. V dropped 5 bases and J dropped 4 bases, with 17 bases sitting between them.

This chain joins TRBV7-3 and TRBJ2-5, with TRBD2 identical over 10 bases. The CDR3 runs 16 residues. The V gene end was trimmed by 4 bases and the J gene end by 0 bases; junction bases not matched to a gene: 5. Germline assignment: CDR1 SGHTA and CDR2 FQGTGA. CDR3 in amino acids: CASSSGSGGYQETQYF. DNA for the CDR3: TGTGCCAGCAGCTCCGGTAGCGGGGGGTACCAAGAGACCCAGTACTTC.

The CDR3 region is CASSPGWTGPEQYF. As DNA, the CDR3 is TGTGCCAGCTCACCAGGGTGGACAGGTCCCGAGCAGTACTTC. This rearrangement joins TRBV18 to TRBJ2-7; TRBD1 matches at 7 bases. Germline V gene sequence: CDR1 KGHSH, CDR2 LQKENI. V shed 2 bases and J 6 bases; nucleotides not matched to a gene: 7. This CDR3 region has 14 residues.

This chain links TRBV5-4 with TRBJ2-5, with 10 positions matching TRBD2. Germline loops: CDR1 SGHNT, CDR2 YYREEE (reference sequence). The V and J ends lost 4 bases and 9 bases, in that order; junction bases with no gene match: 12. This CDR3 contains 15 residues. DNA for the CDR3: TGTGCCAGCAGCGGACGTGCTAGCGGGAGCGAGGCCCAGTACTTC. Amino acid sequence: CASSGRASGSEAQYF.

CDR3 residues: CASSESLQGGVAYGYTF. The CDR3 DNA reads as TGTGCCAGCAGCGAAAGTTTACAGGGTGGGGTCGCCTATGGCTACACCTTC. This chain connects TRBV6-1 to TRBJ1-2; D may be TRBD1 (6 bases). The V gene lost 6 bases and the J gene lost 4 bases, with 24 bases spanning the gap. The CDR3 is 17 residues long. Germline CDR1 reads MNHNS; CDR2 reads SASEGT.

This clone showed up just once. This chain connects TRBV11-3 to TRBJ2-3; 8 nucleotides align to TRBD1. CDR1 and CDR2 from the germline V gene are SGHNT and YENEEA. After removal of 5 bases from V and 0 bases from J, the junction contained 4 bases not matched to a gene. This CDR3 is built from 15 residues. CDR3 protein: CASSNRGTSTDTQYF. CDR3 DNA sequence: TGTGCCAGCAGCAACAGGGGGACTAGCACAGATACGCAGTATTTT.

This chain uses TRBV6-5 with TRBJ2-7; maybe TRBD2 (6 bases). The ends were cut back, 6 bases at V and 4 bases at J, with 13 bases in the middle. The CDR3 loop spans 13 amino acids. Germline lookup yields CDR1 MNHEY and CDR2 SVGAGI. The CDR3 loop is CASSLREVYEQYF. The CDR3 DNA sequence: TGTGCCAGCAGCCTAAGGGAGGTTTACGAGCAGTACTTC.

The chain couples TRBV2 to TRBJ2-3; D perhaps matches TRBD2 (5 bases). There are 19 residues in the CDR3. Germline loops: CDR1 SNHLY, CDR2 FYNNEI. The V end lost 10 bases, the J end lost 1 base, and 30 bases lay between the germline ends. Written as DNA, the CDR3 is TGTGCCACCGCCCCCTCGTCCCTAGCTAATATACCCCGCACAGATACGCAGTATTTT. This codes for CATAPSSLANIPRTDTQYF.